Described below is a single T cell receptor (beta chain) sequence and its context. Unique molecular identifiers were built into the TCRbeta library. MiXCR was run by TCRdb on the PCR reads, yielding one entry per CDR3 protein. The sample gives nearly 550,000 distinct CDR3 sequences, 18% of which show up once; roughly 3.3% is in the top ten. The sample belongs to a study of T-cell reconstitution after alpha-beta-depleted transplantation in children. CDR1 is SEHNR and CDR2 is FQNEAQ in the germline V gene (reference sequence). The CDR3 sequence is 15 residues long. Trimming left V 6 bases short and J 2 bases short, with 17 bases between.

This rearrangement joins TRBV7-9 to TRBJ2-7; the D is unclear. The sequencing here drew on PBMCs from the stem cell graft donor, taken from the stem cell graft. The receptor comes from a human donor who donated a stem cell graft to a child with acute lymphoblastic leukemia. CDR3 sequence reads: CASRPDTLRAYEQYF. The DNA for the CDR3 is TGTGCCAGCAGACCTGACACATTACGTGCCTACGAGCAGTACTTC.